A selection of T cell receptor beta chains follows, all from one sample in a study of PD-1 blockade in classical Hodgkin lymphoma. TCRdb's table, derived via immunoSEQ multiplex PCR, lists solely in-frame clones and lacks some. In the table there are about 25,000 clones, around 80% of which are singletons. Sequenced here: peripheral blood mononuclear cells (PBMCs), sampled before the second cycle of nivolumab. The receptors here all came from a human donor with classical Hodgkin lymphoma. The CDR3 runs from the conserved cysteine through the conserved F or W. The order of the fields is CDR3 DNA, CDR3 protein, clone size, J gene, D gene, V gene. A D gene is named only where the DNA matches it firmly. The listing skips clone size in some rows; elsewhere it reads once, few, many or a size class.

CDR3nt: TGTGCCAGCACTAGGGAGCGGGAGTACAATGAGCAGTTCTTC
CDR3aa: CASTREREYNEQFF
abundance: few
j_gene: TRBJ2-1
d_gene: NA
v_gene: TRBV21-1

CDR3nt: TGCAGCGTTGCGACGGTCGAGACGGGGGAAGCTTTCTTT
CDR3aa: CSVATVETGEAFF
abundance: NA
j_gene: TRBJ1-1
d_gene: NA
v_gene: TRBV29-1

CDR3nt: TGCAGCGTTCTCAGACAGGGGGTTTCGGATACGCAGTATTTT
CDR3aa: CSVLRQGVSDTQYF
abundance: NA
j_gene: TRBJ2-3
d_gene: TRBD1
v_gene: TRBV29-1

CDR3nt: TGCGCCAGCAGCTTGAGGACTTCGGGGGCTGGGACTAGCGGGAGCCGGGAGCAGTACTTC
CDR3aa: CASSLRTSGAGTSGSREQYF
abundance: NA
j_gene: TRBJ2-7
d_gene: TRBD2
v_gene: TRBV5-1

CDR3nt: TGTGCCAGCAGCTTCCAGACAGGGGCCGCGCAGTACTTC
CDR3aa: CASSFQTGAAQYF
abundance: few
j_gene: TRBJ2-7
d_gene: TRBD1
v_gene: TRBV7-2

CDR3nt: TGTGCCAGCAGCTCAAGTACTGGAAACACCATATATTTT
CDR3aa: CASSSSTGNTIYF
abundance: NA
j_gene: TRBJ1-3
d_gene: NA
v_gene: TRBV7-6

CDR3nt: TGTGCTAGTGGTTTGGCGGGAACCACAGATACGCAGTATTTT
CDR3aa: CASGLAGTTDTQYF
abundance: NA
j_gene: TRBJ2-3
d_gene: NA
v_gene: TRBV12-5

CDR3nt: TGCGCCAGCAGCCCCGGGACAGACGTATCGGAGACCCAGTACTTC
CDR3aa: CASSPGTDVSETQYF
abundance: NA
j_gene: TRBJ2-5
d_gene: TRBD1
v_gene: TRBV5-1

CDR3nt: TGTGCCAGCAGAACCTCCGGACAGGGGGGCGAGCAGTACTTC
CDR3aa: CASRTSGQGGEQYF
abundance: NA
j_gene: TRBJ2-7
d_gene: TRBD1
v_gene: TRBV28

CDR3nt: TGTGCCAGCAGCCTGGGTCTCCCGGGAGAGACCCAGTACTTC
CDR3aa: CASSLGLPGETQYF
abundance: NA
j_gene: TRBJ2-5
d_gene: NA
v_gene: TRBV11-3

CDR3nt: TGTGCCAGCAGCTTCCTCTCACCGGGACAGGGTGGAAACACCATATATTTT
CDR3aa: CASSFLSPGQGGNTIYF
abundance: NA
j_gene: TRBJ1-3
d_gene: TRBD1
v_gene: TRBV7-9

CDR3nt: TGTGCCAGCAGTCTTCCCCCAGGGGTGCGCACTGAAGCTTTCTTT
CDR3aa: CASSLPPGVRTEAFF
abundance: NA
j_gene: TRBJ1-1
d_gene: NA
v_gene: TRBV2

CDR3nt: TGTGCCACCAGCTCTCTAGGACAGCAAGAGACCCAGTACTTC
CDR3aa: CATSSLGQQETQYF
abundance: NA
j_gene: TRBJ2-5
d_gene: NA
v_gene: TRBV15

CDR3nt: TGCGCCAGCAGCCAAGCCACCGGGACAGTCTCCTACGAGCAGTACTTC
CDR3aa: CASSQATGTVSYEQYF
abundance: few
j_gene: TRBJ2-7
d_gene: TRBD1
v_gene: TRBV4-1

CDR3nt: TGTGCCAGCAGTTTAATAGGGAATCGCGGCTACACCTTC
CDR3aa: CASSLIGNRGYTF
abundance: NA
j_gene: TRBJ1-2
d_gene: NA
v_gene: TRBV28

CDR3nt: TGCGCCAGCAGGAGGGTGGGCGCTAAGAACACTGAAGCTTTCTTT
CDR3aa: CASRRVGAKNTEAFF
abundance: once
j_gene: TRBJ1-1
d_gene: NA
v_gene: TRBV5-1

CDR3nt: TGTGCCAGCAGCCCGGACAGAGAGACCCAGTACTTC
CDR3aa: CASSPDRETQYF
abundance: once
j_gene: TRBJ2-5
d_gene: NA
v_gene: TRBV11-2

CDR3nt: TGTGCCAGCACCCGGGCCCATTGGGATACGCAGTATTTT
CDR3aa: CASTRAHWDTQYF
abundance: NA
j_gene: TRBJ2-3
d_gene: NA
v_gene: TRBV2

CDR3nt: TGTGCCAGCAGCCCGGGGGGCTCGGAAGCTTTCTTT
CDR3aa: CASSPGGSEAFF
abundance: NA
j_gene: TRBJ1-1
d_gene: NA
v_gene: TRBV9

CDR3nt: TGTGCCACCAGCATTAAGGCTAGAGCTGAAGCTTTCTTT
CDR3aa: CATSIKARAEAFF
abundance: NA
j_gene: TRBJ1-1
d_gene: NA
v_gene: TRBV15

CDR3nt: TGCAGCGTTGCGGGGGGTCAGGGTAGTTTTGGTTACGAGCAGTACTTC
CDR3aa: CSVAGGQGSFGYEQYF
abundance: NA
j_gene: TRBJ2-7
d_gene: TRBD2
v_gene: TRBV29-1

CDR3nt: TGCGCCAGCAGTGATCCTACGTACCGGAAAGAGCAGTTCTTC
CDR3aa: CASSDPTYRKEQFF
abundance: few
j_gene: TRBJ2-1
d_gene: NA
v_gene: TRBV10-2

CDR3nt: TGCGCCAGCAGTGTTAATGCCTTCACCGGGGAGCTGTTTTTT
CDR3aa: CASSVNAFTGELFF
abundance: few
j_gene: TRBJ2-2
d_gene: NA
v_gene: TRBV10-1

CDR3nt: TGTGCCAGCGCCCGGACAGCAGTTAACTATGGCTACACCTTC
CDR3aa: CASARTAVNYGYTF
abundance: NA
j_gene: TRBJ1-2
d_gene: NA
v_gene: TRBV6-1